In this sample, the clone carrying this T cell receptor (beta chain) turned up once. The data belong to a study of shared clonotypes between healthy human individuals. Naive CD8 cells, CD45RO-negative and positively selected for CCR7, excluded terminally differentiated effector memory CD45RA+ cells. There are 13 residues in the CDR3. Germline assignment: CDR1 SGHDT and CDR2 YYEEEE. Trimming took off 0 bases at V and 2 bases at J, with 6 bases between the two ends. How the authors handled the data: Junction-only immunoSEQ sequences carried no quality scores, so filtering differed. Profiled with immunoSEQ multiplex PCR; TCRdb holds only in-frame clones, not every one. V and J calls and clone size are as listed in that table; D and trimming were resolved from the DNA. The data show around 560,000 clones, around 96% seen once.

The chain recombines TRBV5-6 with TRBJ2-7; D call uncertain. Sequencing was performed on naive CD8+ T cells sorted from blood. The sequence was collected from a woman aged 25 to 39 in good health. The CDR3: CASSLDGTYEQYF. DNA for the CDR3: TGTGCCAGCAGCTTGGACGGAACCTACGAGCAGTACTTC.